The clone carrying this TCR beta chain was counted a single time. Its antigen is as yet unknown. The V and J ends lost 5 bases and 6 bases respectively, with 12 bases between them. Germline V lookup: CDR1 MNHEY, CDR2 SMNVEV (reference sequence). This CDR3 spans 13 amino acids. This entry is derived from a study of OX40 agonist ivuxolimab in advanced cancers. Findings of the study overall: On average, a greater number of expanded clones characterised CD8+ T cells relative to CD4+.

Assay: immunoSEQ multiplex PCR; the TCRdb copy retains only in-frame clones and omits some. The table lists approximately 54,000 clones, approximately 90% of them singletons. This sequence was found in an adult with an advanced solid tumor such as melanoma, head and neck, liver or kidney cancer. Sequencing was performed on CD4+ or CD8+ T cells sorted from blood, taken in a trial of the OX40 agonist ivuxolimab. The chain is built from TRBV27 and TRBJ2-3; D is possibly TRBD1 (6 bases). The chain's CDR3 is CASSVTGLDTQYF. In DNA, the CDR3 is TGTGCCAGCAGTGTCACAGGGTTGGATACGCAGTATTTT.